This T cell receptor beta chain was profiled in a study of blood T cell repertoires in COVID-19. Overall study: Donors in the United States, Italy and Spain gave samples during acute or convalescent COVID-19. T cells, B-cell-depleted T cells, or PBMCs provided the cDNA or gDNA that served as material.

In the original processing: Reference gene primer amplification in the assay estimated nucleated cell counts. The method was immunoSEQ multiplex PCR; TCRdb's version includes in-frame clones alone and lacks a portion of them. The V and J calls and the clone size are those of that table, but D and trimming were determined from the DNA. The table has about 140,000 clones, approximately 86% seen once. V trimming: 3 bases; J trimming: 4 bases; junction bases outside the gene matches: 2. The germline CDR1 and CDR2 sequences are WNHNN and SYGVQD (reference sequence). The length of the CDR3 is 13 residues. This clone was observed a handful of times.

The chain has TRBV10-1 and TRBJ2-7, with 8 bases aligning to TRBD1. Sample: peripheral blood. The origin of this receptor is a woman aged 60-75 years with acute or convalescent COVID-19. The DNA for the CDR3 is TGCGCCAGCAGTGAACGACAGGGGTACGAGCAGTACTTC. Its protein product is CASSERQGYEQYF.